The rows below give T cell receptor beta chains drawn from one sample of a study of CD8 T cells in ankylosing spondylitis. One entry per CDR3 protein results from TCRdb running MiXCR on the 5' RACE reads. The sample has hundreds of thousands of distinct CDR3 sequences; 10% to 15% are singletons. Sequencing was carried out using blood, either unsorted or a sorted T cell fraction (not recorded which). The receptors stem from a male donor with ankylosing spondylitis. Each CDR3 is given with its conserved first and last residue. D genes are given only for firm matches. The listing skips clone size in some rows; elsewhere it reads once, few, many or a size class.

clone_size: -; d_call: -; v_call: TRBV20-1; j_call: TRBJ2-1; cdr3_aa: CSAQDLRATHYNEQFF; cdr3_nt: TGCAGTGCTCAGGACCTCCGGGCGACTCACTACAATGAGCAGTTCTTC
clone_size: -; d_call: -; v_call: TRBV9; j_call: TRBJ1-3; cdr3_aa: CASSVAERNTIYF; cdr3_nt: TGTGCCAGCAGCGTAGCCGAAAGGAACACCATATATTTT
clone_size: -; d_call: -; v_call: TRBV2; j_call: TRBJ2-2; cdr3_aa: CASSRRDTGELFF; cdr3_nt: TGTGCCAGCAGTAGGCGGGACACCGGGGAGCTGTTTTTT
clone_size: many; d_call: -; v_call: TRBV20-1; j_call: TRBJ2-1; cdr3_aa: CSARESGQHNEQFF; cdr3_nt: TGCAGTGCTAGAGAAAGCGGACAGCACAATGAGCAGTTCTTC
clone_size: -; d_call: TRBD1; v_call: TRBV6-5; j_call: TRBJ1-1; cdr3_aa: CASSYSGTGGVNTEAFF; cdr3_nt: TGTGCCAGCAGTTACTCTGGGACAGGGGGGGTGAACACTGAAGCTTTCTTT
clone_size: many; d_call: TRBD1; v_call: TRBV7-2; j_call: TRBJ1-1; cdr3_aa: CASSARQGTEAFF; cdr3_nt: TGTGCCAGCAGCGCTCGACAGGGCACTGAAGCTTTCTTT
clone_size: -; d_call: -; v_call: TRBV9; j_call: TRBJ2-5; cdr3_aa: CASSVGRGGETQYF; cdr3_nt: TGTGCCAGCAGCGTAGGGCGGGGCGGAGAGACCCAGTACTTC
clone_size: -; d_call: -; v_call: TRBV20-1; j_call: TRBJ2-3; cdr3_aa: CSAAPADTQYF; cdr3_nt: TGCAGTGCTGCCCCCGCAGATACGCAGTATTTT
clone_size: few; d_call: -; v_call: TRBV20-1; j_call: TRBJ2-3; cdr3_aa: CSASGAPTDTQYF; cdr3_nt: TGCAGTGCTAGTGGCGCACCCACAGATACGCAGTATTTT
clone_size: few; d_call: -; v_call: TRBV5-1; j_call: TRBJ2-7; cdr3_aa: CASSPKDRDPSEDEQYF; cdr3_nt: TGCGCCAGCAGCCCTAAAGACCGGGACCCCTCCGAAGACGAGCAGTACTTC
clone_size: many; d_call: -; v_call: TRBV7-6; j_call: TRBJ1-3; cdr3_aa: CASSPTRGGTIYF; cdr3_nt: TGTGCCAGCAGCCCTACCAGGGGAGGCACCATATATTTT
clone_size: -; d_call: -; v_call: TRBV4-2; j_call: TRBJ1-5; cdr3_aa: CASSQDTRKQPQHF; cdr3_nt: TGTGCCAGCAGCCAAGATACCCGAAAGCAGCCCCAGCATTTT
clone_size: -; d_call: TRBD1; v_call: TRBV6-5; j_call: TRBJ1-1; cdr3_aa: CASSYLPGQGGDKAFF; cdr3_nt: TGTGCCAGCAGTTATCTACCGGGACAGGGGGGCGATAAAGCTTTCTTT
clone_size: -; d_call: -; v_call: TRBV7-2; j_call: TRBJ1-1; cdr3_aa: CASSRSASNTEAFF; cdr3_nt: TGTGCCAGCAGCCGGTCGGCGTCGAACACTGAAGCTTTCTTT
clone_size: many; d_call: -; v_call: TRBV12-3/TRBV12-4; j_call: TRBJ2-3; cdr3_aa: CASSLEAGLDTQYF; cdr3_nt: TGTGCCAGCAGCCTTGAAGCAGGGTTAGATACGCAGTATTTT
clone_size: many; d_call: -; v_call: TRBV5-5; j_call: TRBJ2-7; cdr3_aa: CASSRFGGEQYF; cdr3_nt: TGTGCCAGCAGCCGGTTTGGGGGCGAGCAGTACTTC
clone_size: -; d_call: TRBD2; v_call: TRBV20-1; j_call: TRBJ2-3; cdr3_aa: CSASIWAGGPLTDTQYF; cdr3_nt: TGCAGTGCCTCGATCTGGGCGGGAGGGCCGCTTACAGATACGCAGTATTTT
clone_size: few; d_call: -; v_call: TRBV25-1; j_call: TRBJ2-5; cdr3_aa: CASSDYIPQETQYF; cdr3_nt: TGTGCCAGCAGTGATTACATCCCACAAGAGACCCAGTACTTC